The clone carrying this TCR beta chain turned up a few times. The antigen is unknown. The CDR3 has 14 residues. From germline, CDR1 is MGHDK and CDR2 SYGVNS. The junction had 11 bases not matched to a gene; V was cut back by 8 bases and J by 6 bases. This sample is drawn from a study of Graves' ophthalmopathy and Graves' hyperthyroidism. Overall study results and limits: Ophthalmopathy progression cases were predicted by the model with 55% to 71% sensitivity and 72% to 85% specificity. Blood was where most expanded thyroid clonotypes above 0.001 frequency also turned up.

From RNA, the CDR3 regions of TCR beta chains were amplified and sequenced. HTBI primers were employed in first-round RT-PCR, then a second-round multiplex PCR followed. From the multiplex PCR reads, TCRdb called clonotypes with MiXCR, one entry per CDR3 protein. The sample has 650,000 to 800,000 distinct CDR3 sequences; about 41% are singletons. Ophthalmopathy in the donors was of moderate-to-severe activity, with CAS ≥3, NOSPECS ≥4 and duration under 3 months. Diagnosis was based on clinical symptoms, serum thyroxine, TRAb, thyroid ultrasound and orbital computed tomography. The origin of this receptor is an adult man with Graves' ophthalmopathy. Material for sequencing was peripheral blood. The V call is TRBV25-1, the J call TRBJ2-7; TRBD1 agrees at 9 bases. CDR3 loop: CASSPAGTGTEQYF. The DNA for the CDR3 is TGTGCCAGCTCACCAGCCGGGACAGGGACCGAGCAGTACTTC.